The TCR beta chain under discussion was sequenced for a study of Graves' ophthalmopathy and Graves' hyperthyroidism. The sequenced template was RNA, covering the TCR beta CDR3 region. Second-round multiplex PCR came after a first-round RT-PCR that employed HTBI primers. TCRdb redid the calling of the multiplex PCR reads with MiXCR, one entry per CDR3 protein. The sample shows 600,000 to 950,000 distinct CDR3 sequences, 40% of them seen only once. This clonotype has just a few counts. The receptor's source is an adult man with Graves' ophthalmopathy. The sample comprised peripheral blood.

The CDR3 sequence is CASSDLLGQPQHF. The CDR3 DNA follows: TGTGCCAGCAGTGACCTGTTAGGGCAGCCCCAGCATTTT. The rearrangement links TRBV2 to TRBJ1-5; D unclear. V was trimmed by 3 bases and J by 7 bases, leaving 10 bases between them. The CDR3 is 13 amino acids. Germline CDR1 and CDR2: SNHLY and FYNNEI.